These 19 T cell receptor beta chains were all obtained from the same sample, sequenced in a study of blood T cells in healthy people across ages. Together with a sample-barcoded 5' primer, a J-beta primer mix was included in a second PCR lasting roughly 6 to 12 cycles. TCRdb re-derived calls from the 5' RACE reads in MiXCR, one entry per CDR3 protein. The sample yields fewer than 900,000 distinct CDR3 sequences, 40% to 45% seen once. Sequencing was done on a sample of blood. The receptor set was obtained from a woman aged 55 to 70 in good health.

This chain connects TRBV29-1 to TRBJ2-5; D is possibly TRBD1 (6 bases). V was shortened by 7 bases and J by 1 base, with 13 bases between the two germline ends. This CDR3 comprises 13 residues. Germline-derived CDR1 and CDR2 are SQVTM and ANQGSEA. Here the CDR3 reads CSAGVGAQETQYF. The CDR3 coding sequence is TGCAGCGCTGGCGTGGGGGCCCAAGAGACCCAGTACTTC.

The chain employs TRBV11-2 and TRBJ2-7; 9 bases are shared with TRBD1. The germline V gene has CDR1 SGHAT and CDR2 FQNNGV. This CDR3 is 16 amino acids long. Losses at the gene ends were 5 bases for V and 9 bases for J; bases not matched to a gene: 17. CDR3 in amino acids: CASSLRGSDRGLVQYF. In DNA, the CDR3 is TGTGCCAGCAGCCTTAGGGGCTCGGACAGGGGCCTAGTGCAGTACTTC.

The CDR3 DNA reads as TGCGCCAGCAGTTCGCAGGGGCCGAATACGCAGTATTTT. This codes for CASSSQGPNTQYF. The V call is TRBV10-1, the J call TRBJ2-3; D may be TRBD1 (6 bases). CDR3 length: 13 residues. Trimming stripped 5 bases from V and 7 bases from J, with 13 bases between. CDR1 and CDR2 (germline): WNHNN, SYGVQD (reference sequence).

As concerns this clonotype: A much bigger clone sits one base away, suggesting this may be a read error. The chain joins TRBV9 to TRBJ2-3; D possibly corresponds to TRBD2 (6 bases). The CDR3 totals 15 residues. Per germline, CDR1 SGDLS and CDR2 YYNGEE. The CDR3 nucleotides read TGTGTCAGCAGCGTAGGAGGGATGAGCACAGATACGCAGTATTTT. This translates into CVSSVGGMSTDTQYF. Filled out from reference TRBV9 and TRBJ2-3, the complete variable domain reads DSGVTQTPKHLITATGQRVTLRCSPRSGDLSVYWYQQSLDQGLQFLIQYYNGEERAKGNILERFSAQQFPDLHSELNLSSLELGDSALYFCVSSVGGMSTDTQYFGPGTRLTVL.

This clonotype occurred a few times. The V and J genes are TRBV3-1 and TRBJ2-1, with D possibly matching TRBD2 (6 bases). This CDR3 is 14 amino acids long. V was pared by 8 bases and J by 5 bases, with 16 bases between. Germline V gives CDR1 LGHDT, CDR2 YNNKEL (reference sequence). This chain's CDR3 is CASRFAGTNNEQFF. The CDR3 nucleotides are TGTGCCAGCCGTTTTGCGGGAACGAACAATGAGCAGTTCTTC.

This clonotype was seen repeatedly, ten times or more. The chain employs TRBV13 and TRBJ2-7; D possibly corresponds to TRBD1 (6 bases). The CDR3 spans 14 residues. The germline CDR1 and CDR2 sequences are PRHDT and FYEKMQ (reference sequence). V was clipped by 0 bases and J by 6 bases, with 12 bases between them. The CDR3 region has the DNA TGTGCCAGCAGCTTAGGACAGGGTCGAGGCGAGCAGTACTTC. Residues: CASSLGQGRGEQYF.

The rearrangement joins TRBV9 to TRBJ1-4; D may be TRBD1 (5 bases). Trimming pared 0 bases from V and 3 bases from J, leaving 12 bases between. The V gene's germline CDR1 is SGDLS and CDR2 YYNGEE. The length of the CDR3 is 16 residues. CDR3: CASSVGGRGANEKLFF. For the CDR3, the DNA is TGTGCCAGCAGCGTAGGTGGGAGGGGAGCTAATGAAAAACTGTTTTTT.

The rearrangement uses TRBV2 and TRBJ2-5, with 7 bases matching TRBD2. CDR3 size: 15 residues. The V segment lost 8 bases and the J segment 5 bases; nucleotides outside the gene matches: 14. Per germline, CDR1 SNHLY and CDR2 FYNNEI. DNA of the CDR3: TGTGCCAGCGATCAATGGAGGAGGGGAGGGGAGACCCAGTACTTC. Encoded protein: CASDQWRRGGETQYF.

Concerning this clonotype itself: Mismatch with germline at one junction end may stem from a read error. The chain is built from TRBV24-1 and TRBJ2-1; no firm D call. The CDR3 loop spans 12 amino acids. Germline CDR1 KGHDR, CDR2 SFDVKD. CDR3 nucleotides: TGTGCCACCAGAGCCAGCTACAATGAGCGGTTCTTC. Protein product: CATRASYNERFF.

Written as DNA, the CDR3 is TGTGCCAGCAGTTTACCAATGAACACTGAAGCTTTCTTT. Protein: CASSLPMNTEAFF. The V and J genes are TRBV28 and TRBJ1-1; D ambiguous. The CDR3 spans 13 residues. The ends were cut back, 2 bases at V and 0 bases at J, with 4 bases in the middle. Germline CDR1 reads MDHEN; CDR2 reads SYDVKM.

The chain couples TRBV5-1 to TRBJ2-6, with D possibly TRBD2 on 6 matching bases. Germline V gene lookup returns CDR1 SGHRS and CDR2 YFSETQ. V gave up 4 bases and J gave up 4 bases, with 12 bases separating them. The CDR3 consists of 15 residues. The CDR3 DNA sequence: TGCGCCAGCAGCGGCGGGGAACTAGGGGCCAACGTCCTGACTTTC. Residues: CASSGGELGANVLTF.

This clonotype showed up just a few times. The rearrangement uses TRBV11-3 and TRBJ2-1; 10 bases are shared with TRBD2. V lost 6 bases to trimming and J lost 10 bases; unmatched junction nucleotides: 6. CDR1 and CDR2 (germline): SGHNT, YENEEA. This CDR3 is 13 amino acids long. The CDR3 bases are TGTGCCAGCAGACCAGGGACTAGCGACGAGCAGTTCTTC. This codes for CASRPGTSDEQFF.

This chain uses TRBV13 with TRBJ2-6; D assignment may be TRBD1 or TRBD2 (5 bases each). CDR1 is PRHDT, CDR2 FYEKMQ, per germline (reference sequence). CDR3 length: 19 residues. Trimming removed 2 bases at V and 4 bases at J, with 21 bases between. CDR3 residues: CASSLLAGAILGGANVLTF. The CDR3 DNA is TGTGCCAGCAGCTTACTTGCCGGGGCCATCCTGGGAGGGGCCAACGTCCTGACTTTC.

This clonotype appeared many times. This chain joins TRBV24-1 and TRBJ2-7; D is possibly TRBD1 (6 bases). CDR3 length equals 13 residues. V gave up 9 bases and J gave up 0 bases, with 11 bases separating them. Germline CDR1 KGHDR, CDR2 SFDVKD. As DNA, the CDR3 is TGTGCCACCGGCTCAGGGGTCTCCTACGAGCAGTACTTC. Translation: CATGSGVSYEQYF.

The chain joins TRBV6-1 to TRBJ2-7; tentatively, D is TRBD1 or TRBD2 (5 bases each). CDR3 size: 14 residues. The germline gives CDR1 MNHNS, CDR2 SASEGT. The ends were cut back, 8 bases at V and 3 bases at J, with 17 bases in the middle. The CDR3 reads CASEVGPDFYEQYF. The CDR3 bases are TGTGCCAGCGAGGTGGGACCGGACTTCTACGAGCAGTACTTC.

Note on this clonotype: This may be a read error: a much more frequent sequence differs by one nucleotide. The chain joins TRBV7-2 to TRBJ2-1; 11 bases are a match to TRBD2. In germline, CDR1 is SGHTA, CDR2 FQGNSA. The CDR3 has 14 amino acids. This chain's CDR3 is CASSQGLAENELFF. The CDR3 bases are TGTGCCAGCAGCCAGGGACTAGCGGAGAATGAGCTGTTCTTC.

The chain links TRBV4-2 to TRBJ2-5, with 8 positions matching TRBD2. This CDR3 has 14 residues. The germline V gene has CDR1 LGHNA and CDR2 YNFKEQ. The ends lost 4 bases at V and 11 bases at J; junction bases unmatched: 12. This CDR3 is CASSPPGLVREQYF. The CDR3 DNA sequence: TGTGCCAGCAGCCCACCGGGACTAGTGAGAGAGCAGTACTTC.

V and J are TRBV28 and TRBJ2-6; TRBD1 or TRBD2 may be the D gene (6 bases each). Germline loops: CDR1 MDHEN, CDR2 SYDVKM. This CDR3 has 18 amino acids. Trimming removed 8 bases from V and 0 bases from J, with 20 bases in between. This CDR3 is CASWGSGGVSSGANVLTF. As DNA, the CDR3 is TGTGCCAGCTGGGGCTCCGGGGGCGTAAGCTCTGGGGCCAACGTCCTGACTTTC. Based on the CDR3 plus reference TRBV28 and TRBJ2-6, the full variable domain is DVKVTQSSRYLVKRTGEKVFLECVQDMDHENMFWYRQDPGLGLRLIYFSYDVKMKEKGDIPEGYSVSREKKERFSLILESASTNQTSMYLCASWGSGGVSSGANVLTFGAGSRLTVL.

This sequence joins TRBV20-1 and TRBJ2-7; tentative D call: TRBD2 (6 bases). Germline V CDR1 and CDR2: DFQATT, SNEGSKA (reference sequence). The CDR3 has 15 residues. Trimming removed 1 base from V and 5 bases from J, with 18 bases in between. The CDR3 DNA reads TGCAGTGCTAGAGTTCCTAGCGTCGTACACCACGAGCAGTACTTC. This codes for CSARVPSVVHHEQYF.